One sample yielded the 29 T cell receptor beta chains listed below, sequenced in a study of cytomegalovirus exposure and HLA in healthy donors (dated by TCRdb to between 2016 and 2019). The library came from the immunoSEQ multiplex PCR assay. In TCRdb, the immuneACCESS table is reduced to in-frame sequences with V and J assigned. These tables do not hold every clone; where another copy was compared, an unresolved V gene accounts for under half, and the others remain unexplained. The sample table shows roughly 240,000 clones, and approximately 90% are seen once. Around 2.6% of the sample lies in the top ten. Sequenced sample: PBMCs. The receptor set was obtained from a man aged 18 to 30 in good health and CMV-seronegative.

V usage is TRBV28 and J usage is TRBJ2-7, with a tentative D call TRBD1 (6 bases). CDR3 length: 15 amino acids. V shed 1 base and J shed 6 bases, with 16 bases lying between them. The germline CDR1 and CDR2 sequences are MDHEN and SYDVKM. The CDR3 DNA sequence: TGTGCCAGCAGTTTATCCTCTCAGGGGCGAGCCGAGCAGTACTTC. It encodes CASSLSSQGRAEQYF.

The chain uses TRBV5-1 and TRBJ2-2, with D tentatively TRBD1 (6 bases). V was clipped by 4 bases and J by 5 bases, with 15 bases between them. This CDR3 has 15 residues. The germline CDR1 and CDR2 sequences are SGHRS and YFSETQ. The CDR3 nucleotides are TGCGCCAGCAGCGAAACAGGGATAGGAACCGGGGAGCTGTTTTTT. Translation gives CASSETGIGTGELFF.

The gene calls are TRBV30 and TRBJ1-1; weak D call: TRBD1 (5 bases). V was trimmed by 0 bases and J by 7 bases, leaving 12 bases between them. The CDR3 totals 13 residues. The V gene's germline CDR1 is GTSNPN and CDR2 SVGIG (reference sequence). The CDR3 sequence: CAWSVLSTDEAFF. The DNA of the CDR3 is TGTGCCTGGAGTGTACTTTCGACAGATGAAGCTTTCTTT.

CDR3 sequence reads: CASSEVRGSNQPQHF. CDR3 sequence (DNA): TGTGCCAGCAGTGAAGTTCGAGGGAGCAATCAGCCCCAGCATTTT. This chain connects TRBV6-1 to TRBJ1-5, with D unclear. The V gene lost 1 base and the J gene lost 1 base, with 8 bases spanning the gap. Looked up from germline, CDR1 is MNHNS and CDR2 is SASEGT. The CDR3 length is 15 residues.

This chain joins TRBV5-6 and TRBJ2-7; possible D gene TRBD2, 6 bases. Germline values: CDR1 SGHDT, CDR2 YYEEEE. This CDR3 spans 14 amino acids. V dropped 1 base and J dropped 2 bases, with 10 bases sitting between them. CDR3: CASSLYGRAYEQYF. The CDR3 bases are TGTGCCAGCAGCTTGTACGGGAGAGCCTACGAGCAGTACTTC.

The rearrangement joins TRBV30 to TRBJ2-1, with D possibly being TRBD2 (5 bases). There are 12 residues in the CDR3. Germline V CDR1 and CDR2: GTSNPN, SVGIG (reference sequence). V was cut by 1 base and J by 6 bases, with 7 bases left in between. This chain's CDR3 is CAWSALVNEQFF. The CDR3 DNA reads TGTGCCTGGAGTGCACTAGTCAATGAGCAGTTCTTC.

The chain couples TRBV2 to TRBJ1-6; D unclear. The CDR3 runs 14 residues. Germline V CDR1 and CDR2: SNHLY, FYNNEI. The germline V and J ends were trimmed by 4 bases and 10 bases, with 14 bases remaining between them. The CDR3: CASSVGQVNSPLHF. In DNA, the CDR3 is TGTGCCAGCAGTGTGGGTCAGGTCAACTCACCCCTCCACTTT. The whole variable domain, filled in from reference TRBV2 and TRBJ1-6, reads EPEVTQTPSHQVTQMGQEVILRCVPISNHLYFYWYRQILGQKVEFLVSFYNNEISEKSEIFDDQFSVERPDGSNFTLKIRSTKLEDSAMYFCASSVGQVNSPLHFGNGTRLTVT.

The genes are TRBV6-4 and TRBJ2-3; 7 bases agree with TRBD1. This CDR3 spans 15 amino acids. In germline, CDR1 is MRHNA, CDR2 SNTAGT. The junction had 9 bases not matched to a gene; V was cut back by 5 bases and J by 4 bases. The CDR3 coding sequence is TGTGCCAGCAGTTTAACAGGGGATGGCGCAGATACGCAGTATTTT. Encoded protein: CASSLTGDGADTQYF.

The chain employs TRBV19 and TRBJ2-7; weak D call: TRBD1 (6 bases). There are 13 residues in the CDR3. Between the trimmed V and J ends, which lost 5 bases and 3 bases, there was a span of 11 bases. CDR1 is LNHDA, CDR2 SQIVND, per germline (reference sequence). CDR3 in DNA: TGTGCCAGTAGTGCCGGGACATACTACGAGCAGTACTTC. Protein sequence: CASSAGTYYEQYF. The full variable domain, with the rest looked up from reference TRBV19 and TRBJ2-7, is DGGITQSPKYLFRKEGQNVTLSCEQNLNHDAMYWYRQDPGQGLRLIYYSQIVNDFQKGDIAEGYSVSREKKESFPLTVTSAQKNPTAFYLCASSAGTYYEQYFGPGTRLTVT.

This clone was picked up one time. The rearrangement uses TRBV28 and TRBJ1-2, with D perhaps matching TRBD1 (6 bases). With 6 bases removed from V and 4 bases from J, the gap between germline ends came to 15 bases. This CDR3 has 14 amino acids. The V gene's germline CDR1 is MDHEN and CDR2 SYDVKM. CDR3 coding DNA: TGTGCCAGCAGCATTACGACAGGTCGCTATGGCTACACCTTC. Residues: CASSITTGRYGYTF.

The rearrangement links TRBV7-9 to TRBJ2-1, with TRBD2 matching over 10 bases. This CDR3 has 15 amino acids. CDR1 is SEHNR, CDR2 FQNEAQ, per germline (reference sequence). Germline trimming cut 4 bases from V and 5 bases from J; bases unmatched to any gene: 5. CDR3 bases: TGTGCCAGCAGCTCCCAAGCGGGAGGGAACAATGAGCAGTTCTTC. This translates into CASSSQAGGNNEQFF. Looking up the rest from reference TRBV7-9 and TRBJ2-1 gives the full variable domain: DTGVSQNPRHKITKRGQNVTFRCDPISEHNRLYWYRQTLGQGPEFLTYFQNEAQLEKSRLLSDRFSAERPKGSFSTLEIQRTEQGDSAMYLCASSSQAGGNNEQFFGPGTRLTVL.

The rearrangement joins TRBV7-3 to TRBJ2-3; tentatively, D is TRBD2 (6 bases). The CDR3 is 15 residues long. CDR1 SGHTA and CDR2 FQGTGA come from the germline V gene. Trimming took 2 bases from V and 2 from J, leaving 11 bases between them. CDR3 amino acids: CASSLAGTPTDTQYF. CDR3 nucleotide sequence: TGTGCCAGCAGCTTAGCGGGAACCCCCACAGATACGCAGTATTTT.

In its sample, this clone was seen once. V usage is TRBV5-1 and J usage is TRBJ2-5; tentative D call: TRBD2 (7 bases). The V end was cut by 7 bases, the J end by 5 bases, with 18 bases between. This CDR3 region has 14 residues. Germline CDR1 reads SGHRS; CDR2 reads YFSETQ. The CDR3 coding sequence is TGCGCCAGCCAAGTGGGGGCGGGAGCGGAGACCCAGTACTTC. Its protein product is CASQVGAGAETQYF.

The V gene is TRBV4-3, the J gene TRBJ1-3; no firm D call. In germline, CDR1 is LGHNA, CDR2 YSLEER. This CDR3 is 15 amino acids long. The V gene lost 5 bases and the J gene lost 0 bases, with 11 bases spanning the gap. The CDR3 loop reads CASSSHPGSGNTIYF. The CDR3 coding sequence is TGCGCCAGCAGCTCCCATCCGGGCTCTGGAAACACCATATATTTT.

This chain joins TRBV5-1 and TRBJ2-1, with TRBD1 matching over 11 bases. CDR1 and CDR2 from the germline V gene are SGHRS and YFSETQ. The junction had 12 bases not matched to a gene; V was cut back by 5 bases and J by 8 bases. The CDR3 sequence is 16 residues long. The DNA for the CDR3 is TGCGCCAGCAGAGAAGACTGGGACAGGGGGTTCCATGAGCAGTTCTTC. It is translated as CASREDWDRGFHEQFF.

V usage is TRBV6-6 and J usage is TRBJ2-7; a possible D gene is TRBD2 (5 bases). Germline V CDR1 and CDR2: MNHNY, SVGAGI (reference sequence). CDR3 length: 12 amino acids. Trimming took off 2 bases at V and 10 bases at J, with 12 bases between the two ends. The CDR3 sequence: CASSYPREKQYF. The CDR3 coding sequence is TGTGCCAGCAGTTACCCAAGGGAGAAACAGTACTTC.

The genes are TRBV7-2 and TRBJ2-5; the match to TRBD2 covers 9 bases. The germline CDR1 and CDR2 sequences are SGHTA and FQGNSA. J gave up 5 bases and V 5 bases, and 12 bases lay outside the gene matches. The CDR3 is 16 residues long. The CDR3 is CASSPQLVAGVETQYF. Here the CDR3 DNA reads TGTGCCAGCAGCCCCCAGCTGGTAGCGGGGGTTGAGACCCAGTACTTC.

This chain links TRBV29-1 with TRBJ1-2, with 7 positions matching TRBD1. Germline V gene data show CDR1 as SQVTM and CDR2 as ANQGSEA. This CDR3 spans 17 amino acids. Trimming at V came to 1 base and at J to 1 base, leaving 12 bases not matched to a gene. The chain's CDR3 is CSVEATITGEINYGYTF. The DNA for the CDR3 is TGCAGCGTTGAAGCCACCATTACAGGGGAGATTAACTATGGCTACACCTTC.

The V and J genes are TRBV4-1 and TRBJ2-7; 15 nucleotides agree with TRBD2. The length of the CDR3 is 19 residues. Germline CDR1 MGHRA, CDR2 YSYEKL. With V trimmed by 3 bases and J by 0 bases, 9 bases remained unmatched. CDR3 loop: CASSHGLAGGPGSSYEQYF. CDR3 DNA: TGCGCCAGCAGCCACGGACTAGCGGGGGGGCCCGGGAGCTCCTACGAGCAGTACTTC.

The gene calls are TRBV18 and TRBJ2-5; no reliable D call. Germline assignment: CDR1 KGHSH and CDR2 LQKENI. Trimming removed 1 base from V and 1 base from J, with 4 bases in between. The CDR3 is 13 residues long. This CDR3 reads CASSPLSQETQYF. As DNA, the CDR3 is TGTGCCAGCTCACCACTCTCCCAAGAGACCCAGTACTTC.

The genes are TRBV6-1 and TRBJ2-5; D unresolved. Germline CDR1 MNHNS, CDR2 SASEGT. Trimming removed 0 bases from V and 2 bases from J, with 10 bases in between. This CDR3 comprises 15 residues. CDR3 DNA sequence: TGTGCCAGCAGTGAAGCGCAGGCAGTTCAAGAGACCCAGTACTTC. Translation: CASSEAQAVQETQYF.

This chain links TRBV4-1 with TRBJ2-7; possible D gene TRBD2, 5 bases. The V gene lost 0 bases and the J gene lost 4 bases, with 13 bases spanning the gap. Looked up from germline, CDR1 is MGHRA and CDR2 is YSYEKL. There are 15 residues in the CDR3. The CDR3: CASSQDAGPGYEQYF. The CDR3 nucleotides are TGCGCCAGCAGCCAAGATGCGGGCCCTGGTTACGAGCAGTACTTC.

V gene TRBV7-3 combines with J gene TRBJ1-3, with D tentatively TRBD1 (6 bases). The germline V gene has CDR1 SGHTA and CDR2 FQGTGA. Trimming cost V 2 bases and J 7 bases, with 9 bases left between them. The CDR3 extends over 13 amino acids. The CDR3 nucleotides read TGTGCCAGCAGCTTACGGCAGGGGAACACCATATATTTT. It encodes CASSLRQGNTIYF.

The CDR3 reads CASSQEEAGGLAGVQDTQYF. The CDR3 nucleotides read TGCGCCAGCAGCCAAGAAGAAGCCGGGGGCCTAGCGGGAGTCCAAGATACGCAGTATTTT. J is TRBJ2-3 and V is TRBV4-3; TRBD2 matches at 10 bases. This CDR3 region has 20 residues. Germline-derived CDR1 and CDR2 are LGHNA and YSLEER. V was clipped by 0 bases and J by 5 bases; unmatched bases: 17.

This chain joins TRBV10-3 and TRBJ1-2; perhaps TRBD1 as D (5 bases). The CDR3 is 15 amino acids. V was pared by 10 bases and J by 6 bases, with 24 bases between. The V gene's germline CDR1 is ENHRY and CDR2 SYGVKD. The CDR3 coding sequence is TGTGCCACCATCCAGACAACACCTGGACAAGATGGCTACACCTTC. Amino acids: CATIQTTPGQDGYTF.

This clone was observed a single time. The chain has TRBV7-2 and TRBJ2-7, with TRBD1 matching 11 bases. V trimming: 5 bases; J trimming: 5 bases; junction bases outside the gene matches: 5. The CDR3 extends over 14 amino acids. Germline CDR1 is SGHTA and CDR2 is FQGNSA. CDR3 sequence (DNA): TGTGCCAGCAGCCCTCGGACAGGGGGCAACGAGCAGTACTTC. It is translated as CASSPRTGGNEQYF. The entire variable domain, with the rest obtained from reference TRBV7-2 and TRBJ2-7, is as follows: GAGVSQSPSNKVTEKGKDVELRCDPISGHTALYWYRQSLGQGLEFLIYFQGNSAPDKSGLPSDRFSAERTGGSVSTLTIQRTQQEDSAVYLCASSPRTGGNEQYFGPGTRLTVT.

The chain uses TRBV5-4 and TRBJ2-5, with TRBD2 matching 7 bases. Trimming took 2 bases from V and 5 from J; bases not matched to a gene: 6. The germline CDR1 and CDR2 sequences are SGHNT and YYREEE (reference sequence). The CDR3 extends over 14 amino acids. This CDR3 is CASSFPGGPETQYF. CDR3 sequence (DNA): TGTGCCAGCAGCTTCCCGGGGGGACCCGAGACCCAGTACTTC.

Details on this clone: This may be a read error, as it is one base from a much larger clone. The chain employs TRBV5-6 and TRBJ2-7; no reliable D call. CDR3 length: 11 residues. Deletions cut 5 bases from V and 2 bases from J, with 5 bases between. Germline V CDR1 and CDR2: SGHDT, YYEEEE. The CDR3: CASSYTYEQYF. The CDR3, as DNA: TGTGCCAGCAGTTATACCTACGAGCAGTACTTC.

The chain employs TRBV11-3 and TRBJ2-2, with D unresolved. The CDR3 covers 15 residues. Germline lookup yields CDR1 SGHNT and CDR2 YENEEA. V was shortened by 0 bases and J by 3 bases, with 8 bases between the two germline ends. The CDR3 is CASSLDQRDTGELFF. CDR3 sequence (DNA): TGTGCCAGCAGCTTAGACCAGCGAGACACCGGGGAGCTGTTTTTT. The variable domain in full, completed from reference TRBV11-3 and TRBJ2-2, reads EAGVVQSPRYKIIEKKQPVAFWCNPISGHNTLYWYLQNLGQGPELLIRYENEEAVDDSQLPKDRFSAERLKGVDSTLKIQPAELGDSAVYLCASSLDQRDTGELFFGEGSRLTVL.